These T cell receptor beta chains were read from a single sample in a study of blood T cell repertoires in COVID-19. Libraries were prepared by immunoSEQ multiplex PCR; TCRdb keeps only in-frame clonotypes and omits some of them. Counted here are about 350,000 clones, about nine tenths occurring once; the ten biggest clones make up over 0.9%. The sequenced sample consisted of PBMCs or T cells enriched from blood (not recorded which). These receptors all stem from a woman between 25 and 40 years old who had been exposed to COVID-19. CDR3s include the opening cysteine and the closing phenylalanine or tryptophan. D genes are given only for firm matches. Not every row has a clone size; where given, it reads once, few, many or a size class.

d_call: TRBD1
j_call: TRBJ2-7
cdr3_length: 14
v_call: TRBV28
clone_size: -
cdr3_nt: TGTGCCAGCAGCCTCGACAGGGGCTCCTACGAGCAGTACTTC
cdr3_aa: CASSLDRGSYEQYF

d_call: -
j_call: TRBJ2-1
cdr3_length: 12
v_call: TRBV27
clone_size: -
cdr3_nt: TGTGCCAGCAGCACAGGGTACAATGAGCAGTTCTTC
cdr3_aa: CASSTGYNEQFF

d_call: -
j_call: TRBJ2-1
cdr3_length: 16
v_call: TRBV9
clone_size: -
cdr3_nt: TGTGCCAGCAGCGGGCAAGCGGTCAAGCCCTTCAATGAGCAGTTCTTC
cdr3_aa: CASSGQAVKPFNEQFF

d_call: -
j_call: TRBJ2-7
cdr3_length: 15
v_call: TRBV4-1
clone_size: -
cdr3_nt: TGCGCCAGCAGCCAAGATGCCCAGGAAGGCTACGAGCAGTACTTC
cdr3_aa: CASSQDAQEGYEQYF

d_call: TRBD1
j_call: TRBJ1-4
cdr3_length: 16
v_call: TRBV5-5
clone_size: -
cdr3_nt: TGTGCCAGCAGTTTAGCTACCGGGACAGGCAATGAAAAACTGTTTTTT
cdr3_aa: CASSLATGTGNEKLFF

d_call: -
j_call: TRBJ1-4
cdr3_length: 13
v_call: TRBV28
clone_size: -
cdr3_nt: TGTGCCAGCGGGTTCGGGAGTGAGGAAAAACTGTTTTTT
cdr3_aa: CASGFGSEEKLFF

d_call: -
j_call: TRBJ2-3
cdr3_length: 13
v_call: TRBV2
clone_size: -
cdr3_nt: TGTGCCAGCATCGGCGGGCGGGCAGATACGCAGTATTTT
cdr3_aa: CASIGGRADTQYF

d_call: -
j_call: TRBJ1-2
cdr3_length: 14
v_call: TRBV28
clone_size: -
cdr3_nt: TGTGCCAGCAGCCCCGGGGGGGTGGACTATGGCTACACCTTC
cdr3_aa: CASSPGGVDYGYTF

d_call: TRBD1
j_call: TRBJ1-5
cdr3_length: 14
v_call: TRBV27
clone_size: -
cdr3_nt: TGTGCCACAGGACAGGGGGCGAGCAATCAGCCCCAGCATTTT
cdr3_aa: CATGQGASNQPQHF

d_call: TRBD1
j_call: TRBJ1-1
cdr3_length: 20
v_call: TRBV2
clone_size: once
cdr3_nt: TGTGCCAGCAGTCAAGTCGGGACAGCCACTTATTTAGGGTTGAACACTGAAGCTTTCTTT
cdr3_aa: CASSQVGTATYLGLNTEAFF

d_call: TRBD1
j_call: TRBJ1-1
cdr3_length: 15
v_call: TRBV30
clone_size: -
cdr3_nt: TGTGCCTGGAGCCAGACAGGGGGCCGGAACACTGAAGCTTTCTTT
cdr3_aa: CAWSQTGGRNTEAFF

d_call: -
j_call: TRBJ1-5
cdr3_length: 14
v_call: TRBV28
clone_size: -
cdr3_nt: TGTGCCAGCAGTCCCTTTCCCCGAGGGCAGCCCCAGCATTTT
cdr3_aa: CASSPFPRGQPQHF

d_call: -
j_call: TRBJ1-2
cdr3_length: 14
v_call: TRBV4-1
clone_size: few
cdr3_nt: TGCGCCAGCAGCCAAGAAGGGTGGACACCCTCAGACACCTTC
cdr3_aa: CASSQEGWTPSDTF

d_call: TRBD1
j_call: TRBJ2-1
cdr3_length: 16
v_call: TRBV7-3
clone_size: -
cdr3_nt: TGTGCCAGCAGCGAGGCCGGGACAGGGGAAATGAATGAGCAGTTCTTC
cdr3_aa: CASSEAGTGEMNEQFF

d_call: TRBD1
j_call: TRBJ2-7
cdr3_length: 17
v_call: TRBV27
clone_size: -
cdr3_nt: TGTGCCAGCAGTTTATCGGTCGGGACAGGGAGCTCCTACGAGCAGTACTTC
cdr3_aa: CASSLSVGTGSSYEQYF

d_call: TRBD1
j_call: TRBJ1-2
cdr3_length: 14
v_call: TRBV24-1
clone_size: -
cdr3_nt: TGTGCCACCAGTGAGGGGGGACAGGGCTATGGCTACACCTTC
cdr3_aa: CATSEGGQGYGYTF

d_call: -
j_call: TRBJ2-7
cdr3_length: 18
v_call: TRBV19
clone_size: -
cdr3_nt: TGTGCCAGTAGTATTGGGACTTCCGGGCTTCGGCGTTGGGGCGAGCAGTACTTC
cdr3_aa: CASSIGTSGLRRWGEQYF

d_call: -
j_call: TRBJ1-5
cdr3_length: 14
v_call: TRBV13
clone_size: once
cdr3_nt: TGTGCCAGCACCACCGGGGGGGGCAATCAGCCCCAGCATTTT
cdr3_aa: CASTTGGGNQPQHF

d_call: -
j_call: TRBJ2-7
cdr3_length: 15
v_call: TRBV7-3
clone_size: -
cdr3_nt: TGTGCCAGCGGAGGCCCCATGGATGGAACCTACGAGCAGTACTTC
cdr3_aa: CASGGPMDGTYEQYF

d_call: TRBD1
j_call: TRBJ1-6
cdr3_length: 15
v_call: TRBV7-3
clone_size: -
cdr3_nt: TGTGCCAGCAGCTTGGGACAGGGGCTTAATTCACCCCTCCACTTT
cdr3_aa: CASSLGQGLNSPLHF

d_call: TRBD1
j_call: TRBJ1-2
cdr3_length: 15
v_call: TRBV14
clone_size: -
cdr3_nt: TGTGCCAGCAGCCAAGTCCGGGGGACAGTCTATGGCTACACCTTC
cdr3_aa: CASSQVRGTVYGYTF

d_call: -
j_call: TRBJ1-1
cdr3_length: 17
v_call: TRBV5-1
clone_size: -
cdr3_nt: TGCGCCAGCAGCTTGGCCCTCGACAGAGAGTTGGTCACTGAAGCTTTCTTT
cdr3_aa: CASSLALDRELVTEAFF

d_call: -
j_call: TRBJ1-1
cdr3_length: 16
v_call: TRBV19
clone_size: -
cdr3_nt: TGTGCCAGTAACTACAGGGAGGGTAGTTTGGACACTGAAGCTTTCTTT
cdr3_aa: CASNYREGSLDTEAFF

d_call: TRBD1
j_call: TRBJ1-5
cdr3_length: 15
v_call: TRBV6-5
clone_size: -
cdr3_nt: TGTGCCAGCAGCTCCGGGACAGGGGGCTCTCAGCCCCAGCATTTT
cdr3_aa: CASSSGTGGSQPQHF

d_call: TRBD2
j_call: TRBJ2-2
cdr3_length: 13
v_call: TRBV29-1
clone_size: -
cdr3_nt: TGCAGCGTAAACTCAGGGAGGGCCGGGGAGCTGTTTTTT
cdr3_aa: CSVNSGRAGELFF

d_call: TRBD2
j_call: TRBJ2-7
cdr3_length: 15
v_call: TRBV9
clone_size: -
cdr3_nt: TGTGCCAGCAGCTCAGGACTAGCGGGAACCTACGAGCAGTACTTC
cdr3_aa: CASSSGLAGTYEQYF

d_call: TRBD1
j_call: TRBJ2-5
cdr3_length: 13
v_call: TRBV19
clone_size: -
cdr3_nt: TGTGCCAGCGCTAACACAGGGGTAGAGACCCAGTACTTC
cdr3_aa: CASANTGVETQYF

d_call: -
j_call: TRBJ2-2
cdr3_length: 16
v_call: TRBV24-1
clone_size: many
cdr3_nt: TGTGCCACCAGTGATTTGACACCACCGAACACCGGGGAGCTGTTTTTT
cdr3_aa: CATSDLTPPNTGELFF

d_call: -
j_call: TRBJ2-7
cdr3_length: 14
v_call: TRBV10-3
clone_size: -
cdr3_nt: TGTGCCATCAGCCCCCGGCAGGGGAGCTACGAGCAGTACTTC
cdr3_aa: CAISPRQGSYEQYF

d_call: -
j_call: TRBJ2-3
cdr3_length: 15
v_call: TRBV28
clone_size: -
cdr3_nt: TGTGCCAGCAGTTTACCAGGGGCGAAGACAGATACGCAGTATTTT
cdr3_aa: CASSLPGAKTDTQYF

d_call: TRBD2
j_call: TRBJ2-1
cdr3_length: 13
v_call: TRBV9
clone_size: -
cdr3_nt: TGTGCCAGCAGCGCGCGACTAGCGAGTGAGCAGTTCTTC
cdr3_aa: CASSARLASEQFF

d_call: -
j_call: TRBJ2-7
cdr3_length: 17
v_call: TRBV7-6
clone_size: -
cdr3_nt: TGTGCCAGCAGCTTAGGGAGAGCGCCGATCTCCTCCTACGAGCAGTACTTC
cdr3_aa: CASSLGRAPISSYEQYF

d_call: TRBD1
j_call: TRBJ2-7
cdr3_length: 16
v_call: TRBV15
clone_size: -
cdr3_nt: TGTGCCACCAGCAGATTAGGACAGGGAAGCACCTACGAGCAGTACTTC
cdr3_aa: CATSRLGQGSTYEQYF

d_call: -
j_call: TRBJ1-1
cdr3_length: 13
v_call: TRBV5-1
clone_size: -
cdr3_nt: TGCGCCAGCAGCTTGGCCTACGACTCTGAAGCTTTCTTT
cdr3_aa: CASSLAYDSEAFF

d_call: -
j_call: TRBJ2-5
cdr3_length: 19
v_call: TRBV19
clone_size: -
cdr3_nt: TGTGCCAGTAGTATAAACCACCCCATCAGTGTTCGGGGCCAAGAGACCCAGTACTTC
cdr3_aa: CASSINHPISVRGQETQYF

d_call: -
j_call: TRBJ2-7
cdr3_length: 15
v_call: TRBV5-1
clone_size: -
cdr3_nt: TGCGCCAGCAGCTTGGGACAAGAAATATCCTACGAGCAGTACTTC
cdr3_aa: CASSLGQEISYEQYF

d_call: -
j_call: TRBJ1-2
cdr3_length: 13
v_call: TRBV5-1
clone_size: few
cdr3_nt: TGCGCCAGCAGCCTTGACAGCAACTATGGCTACACCTTC
cdr3_aa: CASSLDSNYGYTF

d_call: -
j_call: TRBJ2-1
cdr3_length: 13
v_call: TRBV27
clone_size: -
cdr3_nt: TGTGCCAGCAGTTTATCCCCGGGTAATGAGCAGTTCTTC
cdr3_aa: CASSLSPGNEQFF

d_call: -
j_call: TRBJ2-1
cdr3_length: 13
v_call: TRBV12-3/TRBV12-4
clone_size: -
cdr3_nt: TGTGCCAGCAGTTTAGGGACAGTCAATGAGCAGTTCTTC
cdr3_aa: CASSLGTVNEQFF

d_call: -
j_call: TRBJ1-1
cdr3_length: 15
v_call: TRBV5-1
clone_size: -
cdr3_nt: TGCGCCAGCAGCTTGGTATCCCAGGGAAGTACTGAAGCTTTCTTT
cdr3_aa: CASSLVSQGSTEAFF

d_call: TRBD2
j_call: TRBJ2-1
cdr3_length: 16
v_call: TRBV4-1
clone_size: -
cdr3_nt: TGCGCCAGCAGCCAAGCCCTACTAGCGGCGGTTGGTGAGCAGTTCTTC
cdr3_aa: CASSQALLAAVGEQFF

d_call: -
j_call: TRBJ1-2
cdr3_length: 14
v_call: TRBV2
clone_size: once
cdr3_nt: TGTGCCAGCAGTGAACCCACAGGGAACTATGGCTACACCTTC
cdr3_aa: CASSEPTGNYGYTF

d_call: -
j_call: TRBJ2-5
cdr3_length: 10
v_call: TRBV28
clone_size: -
cdr3_nt: TGTGCCAGCAGTTCGGAGACCCAGTACTTC
cdr3_aa: CASSSETQYF

d_call: -
j_call: TRBJ2-6
cdr3_length: 18
v_call: TRBV21-1
clone_size: once
cdr3_nt: TGTGCCAGCAGCAAAGATCCCCAGGGTCGCTCTGGGGCCAACGTCCTGACTTTC
cdr3_aa: CASSKDPQGRSGANVLTF

d_call: TRBD1
j_call: TRBJ2-7
cdr3_length: 15
v_call: TRBV27
clone_size: -
cdr3_nt: TGTGCCAGCACCAAGAACAGGGGATACTCCTACGAGCAGTACTTC
cdr3_aa: CASTKNRGYSYEQYF

d_call: TRBD1
j_call: TRBJ2-2
cdr3_length: 14
v_call: TRBV7-8
clone_size: -
cdr3_nt: TGTGCCAGCAGCTTACAGGGGGCCCCCGGGGAGCTGTTTTTT
cdr3_aa: CASSLQGAPGELFF

d_call: -
j_call: TRBJ2-7
cdr3_length: 14
v_call: TRBV7-9
clone_size: -
cdr3_nt: TGTGCCAGCAGCTTCGAGCCTGTTCGAGGCGAGCAGTACTTC
cdr3_aa: CASSFEPVRGEQYF

d_call: -
j_call: TRBJ1-1
cdr3_length: 13
v_call: TRBV12-5
clone_size: -
cdr3_nt: TGTGCTAGTGCCTTGGGAGGGGCCACTGAAGCTTTCTTT
cdr3_aa: CASALGGATEAFF

d_call: -
j_call: TRBJ1-3
cdr3_length: 17
v_call: TRBV7-8
clone_size: -
cdr3_nt: TGTGCCAGCAGCCCCAGGACACTGAGAAGCTCTGGAAACACCATATATTTT
cdr3_aa: CASSPRTLRSSGNTIYF

d_call: -
j_call: TRBJ2-7
cdr3_length: 15
v_call: TRBV21-1
clone_size: -
cdr3_nt: TGTGCCAGCAGCAAAAGGGTCCAGGGGGCGGACGAGCAGTACTTC
cdr3_aa: CASSKRVQGADEQYF